This T cell receptor beta chain was captured by sequencing in a study of blood T cell repertoires in COVID-19. Across the whole study: Specimens from acute and convalescent COVID-19 originated in the United States, Italy and Spain.

All recovered Cohort 3 donors got two negative PCRs, got clearance, or saw symptom resolution. This clone was counted a few times. Germline CDR1 is LNHDA and CDR2 is SQIVND (reference sequence). With 5 bases clipped from V and 4 bases from J, the junction kept 10 bases outside the gene matches. This CDR3 region has 15 residues. Here immunoSEQ multiplex PCR was the method, and the copy in TCRdb shows in-frame clones only, minus some. The sample includes 250,000 to 300,000 clones, about 80% of them seen just once. The TCR sequence derives from a man aged 45-65 years who had recovered from COVID-19. Sequenced: PBMCs or T cells enriched from blood (not recorded which). The rearrangement links TRBV19 to TRBJ2-7; 8 bases align to TRBD2. The CDR3 sequence is CASSSIAGKGYEQYF. For the CDR3, the DNA is TGTGCCAGTAGTTCAATAGCGGGAAAAGGTTACGAGCAGTACTTC.